What follows are 7 T cell receptor beta chains derived from one specimen sequenced in a study of regulatory T cells in long-lasting Graves disease. Time point denoted: persistent/refractory GD, antithyroid drugs over 5 years with positive TRAb. Making the TCR library involved RNA that had been extracted from PBMCs. CDR3-region Arm-PCR and iRepertoire HTBI primers produced the TCR beta libraries. TCRdb re-derived calls from the multiplex PCR reads in MiXCR, one entry per CDR3 protein. Of a few hundred thousand distinct CDR3 sequences in the sample, approximately 23% are singletons; the top ten hold roughly a quarter. The specimen comprised peripheral blood mononuclear cells (PBMCs), sampled when the disease was refractory, from a patient treated with antithyroid drugs. These receptors were taken from a woman between 40 and 50 years old with Graves disease.

This clonotype was observed at least ten times. This sequence joins TRBV12-3 or TRBV12-4 and TRBJ1-1; no reliable D call. The V gene lost 6 bases and the J gene lost 4 bases, with 18 bases spanning the gap. The CDR3 loop spans 15 amino acids. The CDR3 region is CASSPGSKGGTEAFF. CDR3 sequence (DNA): TGTGCCAGCAGCCCAGGATCGAAGGGTGGCACTGAAGCTTTCTTT.

With respect to this clonotype: With a much larger clone just one base away, this may be a read error. V usage is TRBV27 and J usage is TRBJ2-5; 10 nucleotides align to TRBD2. CDR3 size: 14 residues. The germline V gene encodes CDR1 MNHEY and CDR2 SMNVEV (reference sequence). V lost 5 bases and J lost 7; bases outside the gene matches: 7. For the CDR3, the DNA is TGTGCCAGCAGTCCCAGGACTAGCGGTACGACCCAGTACTTC. Translated: CASSPRTSGTTQYF.

This clonotype has only a few counts. The V gene is TRBV5-6, the J gene TRBJ2-7; no firm D call. This CDR3 has 14 amino acids. CDR1 is SGHDT and CDR2 is YYEEEE in the germline V gene. V was clipped by 4 bases and J by 3 bases, with 14 bases between them. DNA of the CDR3: TGTGCCAGCAGCCCCAGTGTTCTCGGCTACGAGCAGTACTTC. It encodes CASSPSVLGYEQYF.

This clonotype was observed at least ten times. The chain is built from TRBV15 and TRBJ2-2; D unclear. The germline gives CDR1 LNHNV, CDR2 YYDKDF (reference sequence). Trimming removed 0 bases at V and 4 bases at J, with 15 bases between. CDR3 length: 17 amino acids. This CDR3 is CATSRDPLVIPTGELFF. CDR3 sequence (DNA): TGTGCCACCAGCAGAGATCCTCTAGTAATCCCCACCGGGGAGCTGTTTTTT. Using reference TRBV15 and TRBJ2-2 for the parts outside the CDR3, the full variable domain is DAMVIQNPRYQVTQFGKPVTLSCSQTLNHNVMYWYQQKSSQAPKLLFHYYDKDFNNEADTPDNFQSRRPNTSFCFLDIRSPGLGDTAMYLCATSRDPLVIPTGELFFGEGSRLTVL.

A few counts support this clonotype. The J gene is TRBJ1-1, the V gene TRBV7-9; 7 bases agree with TRBD1. With V trimmed by 0 bases and J by 10 bases, 11 bases remained unmatched. CDR3 length equals 15 residues. CDR1 and CDR2 (germline): SEHNR, FQNEAQ (reference sequence). CDR3 protein: CASSLAQWTGLGAFF. Written as DNA, the CDR3 is TGTGCCAGCAGCTTAGCGCAGTGGACAGGCCTTGGAGCTTTCTTT.

This clonotype was seen at least ten times. The chain joins TRBV2 to TRBJ1-3, with D hard to call. V was trimmed by 8 bases and J by 0 bases, leaving 11 bases between them. Germline CDR1 and CDR2: SNHLY and FYNNEI. This CDR3 contains 14 residues. CDR3 in DNA: TGTGCCAGCGGGGTGGGCGGCTCTGGAAACACCATATATTTT. This gives the protein CASGVGGSGNTIYF. The whole variable domain, remainder taken from reference TRBV2 and TRBJ1-3, is EPEVTQTPSHQVTQMGQEVILRCVPISNHLYFYWYRQILGQKVEFLVSFYNNEISEKSEIFDDQFSVERPDGSNFTLKIRSTKLEDSAMYFCASGVGGSGNTIYFGEGSWLTVV.

The V and J genes are TRBV6-2 or TRBV6-3 and TRBJ1-5; D uncertain. Germline V gene data show CDR1 as MNHEY and CDR2 as SVGEGT. Trimming removed 2 bases at V and 1 base at J, with 24 bases between. This CDR3 comprises 20 residues. The CDR3 sequence is CASSYDVLIFGILSNQPQHF. The DNA for the CDR3 is TGTGCCAGCAGTTACGATGTCCTCATATTTGGGATCTTAAGCAATCAGCCCCAGCATTTT.